This note documents a single TCR beta chain sequence. Its antigen is unknown. Only in-frame clones appear in the TCRdb table, and some are missing; sequencing was by immunoSEQ multiplex PCR. The repertoire holds some 100,000 clones, with 90% as singletons. These data are taken from a study of OX40 agonist ivuxolimab in advanced cancers. Across the study: It was permissible to have had prior anti-PD-1, anti-PD-L1 or anti-CTLA-4 therapy, and approximately 38% had some.

Study results and limitations: Certain nonresponding patients likewise had low normalized T-cell clonal expansion.

This material consisted of CD4+ or CD8+ T cells sorted from blood, taken in a trial of the OX40 agonist ivuxolimab. The receptor was isolated from an adult with an advanced solid tumor such as melanoma, head and neck, liver or kidney cancer.

The CDR3 reads CASSYRRNTGELFF. The CDR3 DNA follows: TGTGCCAGCAGCTACCGAAGGAACACCGGGGAGCTGTTTTTT. The gene calls are TRBV5-8 and TRBJ2-2; D gene uncertain. Germline assignment: CDR1 SGHTS and CDR2 YDEGEE. The CDR3 extends over 14 amino acids. V lost 3 bases, J lost 1 base, and 7 bases lay in between.